Given below is one T cell receptor (beta chain) in context. Original processing notes: Estimation of nucleated cell counts was performed using reference gene primer amplification. This table comes from immunoSEQ multiplex PCR, and its TCRdb copy is limited to in-frame clones, with some not included. V and J calls and clone size are as listed in that table; D and trimming were resolved from the DNA. Of about 200,000 clones in the sample, about 88% were seen once. This entry is derived from a study of blood T cell repertoires in COVID-19. Study-level background: The cDNA or gDNA used as material had been derived from T cells, B-cell-depleted T cells, or PBMCs.

The CDR3 has 19 residues. The genes are TRBV21-1 and TRBJ2-7; the table calls TRBD2, which could not be checked here. TRBV21-1 is a known pseudogene. The sequence was collected from a woman older than 75 with acute or convalescent COVID-19. Specimen: peripheral blood. CDR3 in DNA: TGTGCCTGCCTAGGCGGGCGGACTAGCGGGATTGGTAGCTCCTACGAGCAGTACTTC. This gives the protein CACLGGRTSGIGSSYEQYF.